This T cell receptor beta chain derives from a study of CD8+ T cells in alopecia areata (dated by TCRdb to the late 2010s). Notes on the research overall: High-throughput TCRbeta sequencing was used to examine T cell clonal expansion in alopecia areata in both the C3H/HeJ mouse model and human patients. RNA was obtained with the PAXgene miRNA kit for fixed scalp, the miRNeasy kit for PBMCs, and the RNeasy kit for mouse skin. Scalp clonality was compared among normal scalp (n=4), patchy alopecia areata scalp (n=8), and alopecia totalis/universalis scalp (n=8). On the human side, TCRbeta sequencing was run on scalp tissue and on sorted CD4+ and CD8+ peripheral blood T cells from healthy controls and from alopecia areata patients with either patchy or totalis/universalis disease. Amplification of TCRbeta CDR3 regions was done by immunoSEQ multiplex PCR using 35 Vbeta forward primers and 13 Jbeta reverse primers. General study outcomes and caveats: Compared with mice, TCR sequences shared between patients were less clear, possibly partly because of HLA diversity across the patient population. Unlike mouse skin, which is dominated by gammadelta T cells, normal human skin has resident alphabeta T cells that are also sequenced, and this complicates analysis of the scalp TCR repertoire. Higher clonality and more expanded CD8+ clones were observed in lesional scalp than in normal scalp, particularly in alopecia totalis/universalis, a finding suggestive of antigenic drive.

PBMCs were isolated by density centrifugation and stained for CD3, CD4 and CD8, after which CD4+ and CD8+ T cells were sorted on a FACSAria. Scalp biopsies and blood samples were provided by unaffected controls. At the junction V is shortened by 6 bases and J by 8 bases, with 20 bases in between. CDR1 and CDR2 are drawn from the germline V gene: SQVTM, ANQGSEA. From the cysteine through the phenylalanine, the CDR3 covers 14 amino acids. Only the CDR3 region is kept as DNA, spanning 42 bases read in frame from base 1. Library generation was performed with the immunoSEQ multiplex PCR assay. To provide template for TCR sequencing, every sample had RNA extracted and reverse transcribed into cDNA. First-strand cDNA was synthesized with SuperScript III using a 2:1 mix of oligo-dT and random hexamers. A synthetic immune receptor repertoire was used to measure amplification bias, and any remaining bias was corrected computationally. In the authors' own workflow: After raw reads were preprocessed to remove errors, the CDR3 was defined following IMGT conventions as running from the conserved cysteine to phenylalanine. To get clonality, Shannon entropy was normalized by log2 of the number of productive unique TCRs and the result was subtracted from 1. Scalp TCRbeta sequences were cross-referenced with sorted blood CD4 and CD8 repertoires so that the CD4 or CD8 identity of scalp clones could be inferred. This immuneACCESS table, as held by TCRdb, lists in-frame sequences with V and J called but not all clones. Of the missing ones, under half trace to an unresolved V gene in checked studies; the others have no known cause. V, J and clone size are taken as reported in that table, and D and trimming were inferred from the DNA itself. The sample includes roughly 150,000 clones, with 45% to 60% observed a single time. The ten most abundant clones make up less than 5% of the sample.

To note about this clone: It lacks a known antigen. There are no base qualities to consult, and no much larger clone falls within one base.

The sequence was collected from a human donor in good health. The sequenced sample consisted of CD4+ T cells sorted from blood. The rearranged segments are TRBV29-1 and TRBJ2-1; TRBD2 could be the D gene, as 7 bases match. The bases are TGCAGCGTGACCTCGGGGGCGGGAGTATATGAGCAGTTCTTC. This gives the protein CSVTSGAGVYEQFF.